The clone carrying this TCR beta chain was observed once. What it binds is unknown. This specimen comes from a study of T cell responses to AZD1222 COVID-19 vaccine. Study-wide results and limits: Recipients of AZD1222 seropositive at baseline numbered only 6 or 7. Spike regions recognized by vaccine-associated CD4 TCRs spanned the protein, led by 160-218 and 743-854. Increases in Spike-specific TCR breadth and depth were seen after two AZD1222 doses.

Combined were second doses at about 4 or about 12 weeks. The repertoire was sequenced with immunoSEQ multiplex PCR; TCRdb's copy has only in-frame clones and lacks some. The data hold around 130,000 clones, with 80% to 95% observed a single time. This TCR came from an adult who received the AZD1222 COVID-19 vaccine. Here the sequenced sample was peripheral blood, taken 28 days after the second AZD1222 dose.

The CDR3 bases are TGCGCCAGCAGCTCTCTAGCGGGAACGACTCCAGATACGCAGTATTTT. The encoded protein is CASSSLAGTTPDTQYF. The chain joins TRBV5-1 to TRBJ2-3; 9 bases line up with TRBD2. V was pared by 3 bases and J by 4 bases, with 9 bases of the junction left unmatched. This CDR3 has 16 amino acids. CDR1 SGHRS and CDR2 YFSETQ come from the germline V gene.